This T cell receptor beta chain was obtained from a study of blood T cell repertoires in COVID-19. Method: immunoSEQ multiplex PCR; TCRdb's copy keeps in-frame clones and lacks some. Here the sample spans some 110,000 clones, 81% being singletons. The CDR3 loop spans 15 amino acids. Germline CDR1 LNHDA, CDR2 SQIVND (reference sequence). Trimming cost V 3 bases and J 1 base; bases outside gene matches: 1. The sequencing input was peripheral blood. The TCR comes from a woman in her seventies with acute or convalescent COVID-19. The chain recombines TRBV19 with TRBJ1-4; 8 nucleotides align to TRBD1. CDR3 protein: CASSMGTGTNEKLFF. In DNA, the CDR3 is TGTGCCAGTAGTATGGGGACAGGAACTAATGAAAAACTGTTTTTT.